These 27 T cell receptor beta chains came from one sample sequenced in a study of blood T cell repertoires in COVID-19. Generated by immunoSEQ multiplex PCR, the TCRdb table keeps only in-frame clones and is missing some. The sample gives more than 150,000 clones, about four fifths of which show up once; approximately 12% is in the top ten. The sample taken for sequencing was PBMCs or T cells enriched from blood (not recorded which). The receptors come from a man aged 35 to 55 who had recovered from COVID-19.

CDR3 bases: TGCAGCGTTGACCCGTTACGTAGGGGTGAGCAGTTCTTC. Translating gives CSVDPLRRGEQFF. The gene calls are TRBV29-1 and TRBJ2-1, with TRBD1 as a possible D gene (5 bases). Trimming removed 3 bases from V and 9 bases from J, with 15 bases in between. Looked up from germline, CDR1 is SQVTM and CDR2 is ANQGSEA. The CDR3 covers 13 residues.

The genes are TRBV9 and TRBJ2-5; D may be TRBD2 (5 bases). Germline V lookup: CDR1 SGDLS, CDR2 YYNGEE. There are 13 residues in the CDR3. V was clipped by 0 bases and J by 9 bases, with 12 bases between them. This chain's CDR3 is CASSVGLEGAQYF. CDR3 nucleotides: TGTGCCAGCAGCGTAGGCCTCGAGGGAGCCCAGTACTTC.

CDR3 protein: CASSARLAETYNEQFF. CDR3 DNA sequence: TGTGCCAGCAGCGCAAGACTAGCGGAGACCTACAATGAGCAGTTCTTC. This sequence joins TRBV9 and TRBJ2-1, with 9 bases fitting TRBD2. Trimming took 3 bases from V and 2 from J; bases not matched to a gene: 6. This CDR3 spans 16 amino acids. Germline CDR1 and CDR2: SGDLS and YYNGEE.

The V and J genes are TRBV11-2 and TRBJ1-4; no firm D call. V shed 2 bases and J shed 0 bases, with 7 bases lying between them. Germline V lookup: CDR1 SGHAT, CDR2 FQNNGV. CDR3 length equals 15 residues. CDR3 in DNA: TGTGCCAGCAGCTTAAGCGTTGCAACTAATGAAAAACTGTTTTTT. It translates to CASSLSVATNEKLFF.

This chain links TRBV7-2 with TRBJ1-5; no reliable D call. The V and J ends lost 4 bases and 0 bases respectively, with 7 bases between them. The CDR3 contains 14 residues. CDR1 and CDR2 (germline): SGHTA, FQGNSA. The CDR3 protein is CASSSVNSNQPQHF. The CDR3 DNA reads as TGTGCCAGCAGCTCCGTTAATAGCAATCAGCCCCAGCATTTT. Complete variable domain (other parts from reference TRBV7-2 and TRBJ1-5): GAGVSQSPSNKVTEKGKDVELRCDPISGHTALYWYRQSLGQGLEFLIYFQGNSAPDKSGLPSDRFSAERTGGSVSTLTIQRTQQEDSAVYLCASSSVNSNQPQHFGDGTRLSIL.

V and J are TRBV5-1 and TRBJ2-3, with D possibly matching TRBD2 (6 bases). Trimming removed 7 bases from V and 5 bases from J, with 17 bases in between. The CDR3 has 14 amino acids. Germline V gene data show CDR1 as SGHRS and CDR2 as YFSETQ. This CDR3 reads CASRPGEWGDTQYF. CDR3 nucleotides: TGCGCCAGCCGTCCGGGGGAGTGGGGAGATACGCAGTATTTT. The full variable domain, in which reference TRBV5-1 and TRBJ2-3 provide the parts outside the CDR3, is KAGVTQTPRYLIKTRGQQVTLSCSPISGHRSVSWYQQTPGQGLQFLFEYFSETQRNKGNFPGRFSGRQFSNSRSEMNVSTLELGDSALYLCASRPGEWGDTQYFGPGTRLTVL.

This chain joins TRBV27 and TRBJ1-1; TRBD1 matches 11 bases. CDR1 and CDR2 (germline): MNHEY, SMNVEV (reference sequence). Losses at the gene ends were 4 bases for V and 7 bases for J; bases not matched to a gene: 8. The CDR3 has 15 amino acids. In nucleotides, the CDR3 is TGTGCCAGCAGTTCCCGGACAGGGGGCGAGGTTGAAGCTTTCTTT. Amino acid sequence: CASSSRTGGEVEAFF.

The chain has TRBV5-1 and TRBJ2-1, with D perhaps TRBD2 (5 bases). The germline gives CDR1 SGHRS, CDR2 YFSETQ. The CDR3 spans 13 residues. Trimming removed 0 bases at V and 9 bases at J, with 10 bases between. The CDR3 is CASSLARTFEQFF. The CDR3 DNA reads TGCGCCAGCAGCTTGGCCCGGACTTTTGAGCAGTTCTTC.

The rearrangement links TRBV6-5 to TRBJ2-2, with D tentatively TRBD1 (6 bases). With 4 bases removed from V and 9 bases from J, the gap between germline ends came to 9 bases. CDR1 MNHEY and CDR2 SVGAGI come from the germline V gene. The CDR3 length is 12 residues. CDR3 coding DNA: TGTGCCAGCAGTTTACAGGGCCGGGAGCTGTTTTTT. This codes for CASSLQGRELFF.

This chain connects TRBV6-5 to TRBJ2-2; 10 positions match TRBD2. The CDR3 covers 16 residues. Germline loops: CDR1 MNHEY, CDR2 SVGAGI. J lost 7 bases, V lost 0 bases, and 5 bases had no gene match. The CDR3 here is CASSYSPSGSIGELFF. The CDR3, as DNA: TGTGCCAGCAGTTACTCCCCTAGCGGGAGTATCGGGGAGCTGTTTTTT.

The chain is built from TRBV30 and TRBJ1-4, with TRBD1 identical over 8 bases. CDR3 size: 15 residues. CDR1 is GTSNPN and CDR2 is SVGIG in the germline V gene (reference sequence). V shed 2 bases and J 5 bases; nucleotides not matched to a gene: 7. The CDR3 nucleotides read TGTGCCTGGAGTCTCCTGACAGGGGAAAATGAAAAACTGTTTTTT. Amino acids: CAWSLLTGENEKLFF.

The CDR3 sequence is CASSRGEPAEAFF. The CDR3 region has the DNA TGCGCCAGCAGTCGGGGGGAACCCGCTGAAGCTTTCTTT. V and J are TRBV5-1 and TRBJ1-1, with D maybe TRBD1 (5 bases). The germline CDR1 and CDR2 sequences are SGHRS and YFSETQ. The ends were cut back, 5 bases at V and 6 bases at J, with 14 bases in the middle. The CDR3 totals 13 residues.

The chain recombines TRBV6-2 or TRBV6-3 with TRBJ1-5; D call uncertain. The V gene lost 4 bases and the J gene lost 7 bases, with 20 bases spanning the gap. The germline CDR1 and CDR2 sequences are MNHEY and SVGEGT. The CDR3 covers 16 residues. This CDR3 is CASSSRWQSLAQPQHF. CDR3 nucleotides: TGTGCCAGCAGTTCCCGGTGGCAGTCCCTAGCGCAGCCCCAGCATTTT.

This chain connects TRBV27 to TRBJ2-1; TRBD1 matches at 7 bases. With 5 bases clipped from V and 6 bases from J, the junction kept 1 base outside the gene matches. CDR3 length equals 12 residues. Germline lookup yields CDR1 MNHEY and CDR2 SMNVEV (reference sequence). The CDR3 DNA is TGTGCCAGCAGTGGGACAGCCAATGAGCAGTTCTTC. This encodes CASSGTANEQFF.

The chain couples TRBV7-3 to TRBJ2-3, with 8 positions matching TRBD2. This CDR3 region has 15 residues. V lost 2 bases to trimming and J lost 0 bases; unmatched junction nucleotides: 1. CDR1 is SGHTA, CDR2 FQGTGA, per germline. The CDR3 sequence: CASSLQRGSTDTQYF. The CDR3 nucleotides are TGTGCCAGCAGCTTACAGCGGGGGAGCACAGATACGCAGTATTTT. The full variable domain, rest sourced from reference TRBV7-3 and TRBJ2-3, is GAGVSQTPSNKVTEKGKYVELRCDPISGHTALYWYRQSLGQGPEFLIYFQGTGAADDSGLPNDRFFAVRPEGSVSTLKIQRTERGDSAVYLCASSLQRGSTDTQYFGPGTRLTVL.

This chain joins TRBV6-2 or TRBV6-3 and TRBJ2-1, with TRBD2 as a possible D gene (6 bases). Trimming stripped 3 bases from V and 4 bases from J, with 16 bases between. CDR3 size: 16 residues. Looked up from germline, CDR1 is MNHEY and CDR2 is SVGEGT. As DNA, the CDR3 is TGTGCCAGCAGTTATCCCGGACTACCAAATTACAATGAGCAGTTCTTC. It yields the protein CASSYPGLPNYNEQFF.

The V call is TRBV2, the J call TRBJ1-3; no firm D call. CDR3 length: 15 amino acids. Trimming stripped 6 bases from V and 0 bases from J, with 12 bases between. In germline, CDR1 is SNHLY, CDR2 FYNNEI. The CDR3 protein is CASSRGLSSGNTIYF. In nucleotides, the CDR3 is TGTGCCAGCAGCCGCGGGCTGAGCTCTGGAAACACCATATATTTT.

J is TRBJ2-2 and V is TRBV29-1, with 12 positions matching TRBD1. Trimming cost V 2 bases and J 6 bases; bases outside gene matches: 4. CDR1 and CDR2 from the germline V gene are SQVTM and ANQGSEA. The CDR3 runs to 15 residues. In DNA form, the CDR3 reads TGCAGCGTTGAATCGGGACAGGGGGCTGCCGGGGAGCTGTTTTTT. It codes for CSVESGQGAAGELFF.

This chain uses TRBV7-2 with TRBJ1-2; tentative D call: TRBD1 (6 bases). The CDR3 spans 18 residues. V was cut by 1 base and J by 8 bases, with 26 bases left in between. Germline V lookup: CDR1 SGHTA, CDR2 FQGNSA. CDR3 region: CASSLEGWQGSSRSGYTF. CDR3 nucleotides: TGTGCCAGCAGCTTAGAAGGGTGGCAGGGGAGTAGCCGCTCGGGCTACACCTTC.

This clone was counted only a few times. The V and J genes are TRBV7-3 and TRBJ2-3; 7 nucleotides match TRBD2. Germline-derived CDR1 and CDR2 are SGHTA and FQGTGA. V trimming: 5 bases; J trimming: 2 bases; junction bases outside the gene matches: 7. This CDR3 has 15 residues. The CDR3 DNA sequence: TGTGCCAGCAGCCCTGGGACTATAAACACAGATACGCAGTATTTT. Residues: CASSPGTINTDTQYF.

This clone was recorded only once. The CDR3 DNA reads as TGTGCCAGCAGGGGACCCCGACAGGGGCCGCGGGAGCAGTACTTC. Translating it yields CASRGPRQGPREQYF. The rearrangement links TRBV28 to TRBJ2-7, with TRBD1 matching 8 bases. Germline CDR1 is MDHEN and CDR2 is SYDVKM. The CDR3 has 15 amino acids. V lost 6 bases and J lost 7; bases outside the gene matches: 14.

The V gene is TRBV5-5, the J gene TRBJ2-3; 7 nucleotides agree with TRBD2. Germline CDR1 reads SGHKS; CDR2 reads YYEKEE (reference sequence). The CDR3 length is 16 residues. Losses at the gene ends were 1 base for V and 6 bases for J; bases not matched to a gene: 11. The CDR3: CASSLLAGALLDTQYF. In DNA form, the CDR3 reads TGTGCCAGCAGCTTGTTGGCGGGAGCCCTCCTGGATACGCAGTATTTT.

This clone was found once. V usage is TRBV3-1 (or the pseudogene TRBV3-2) and J usage is TRBJ2-7, with D maybe TRBD2 (5 bases). V lost 3 bases to trimming and J lost 2 bases, with 11 bases between them. CDR1 LGHDT and CDR2 YNNKEL come from the germline V gene (reference sequence). This CDR3 is built from 14 residues. The CDR3 nucleotides are TGTGCCAGCAGCCAGGTTAACGGGGCCTACGAGCAGTACTTC. It is translated as CASSQVNGAYEQYF.

This chain connects TRBV21-1 to TRBJ2-7; the table assigns TRBD1, which was not confirmed against the DNA. TRBV21-1 is a recognized pseudogene. This CDR3 contains 13 residues. The CDR3 DNA sequence: TGTGCCAGCAGCCGATTGGACAGGGACGAGCAGTACGTC. Protein sequence: CASSRLDRDEQYV.

The chain employs TRBV14 and TRBJ2-6, with 7 positions matching TRBD2. J gave up 5 bases and V 1 base, and 5 bases lay outside the gene matches. The CDR3 length is 16 residues. Germline assignment: CDR1 SGHDN and CDR2 FVKESK. The CDR3 DNA reads TGTGCCAGCAGCCAAGTCGGGAGGTCGTGGGCCAACGTCCTGACTTTC. Its translation is CASSQVGRSWANVLTF.

The chain couples TRBV7-6 to TRBJ1-3; unclear D gene. This CDR3 comprises 13 residues. Germline lookup yields CDR1 SGHVS and CDR2 FNYEAQ. V lost 4 bases to trimming and J lost 3 bases, with 7 bases between them. CDR3 loop: CASSSDIGNTIYF. CDR3 nucleotides: TGTGCCAGCAGCTCCGACATTGGAAACACCATATATTTT.

The rearrangement links TRBV7-8 to TRBJ1-3, with 7 bases matching TRBD1. Germline CDR1 and CDR2: SGHVS and FQNEAQ. This CDR3 spans 15 amino acids. Trimming removed 2 bases from V and 3 bases from J; junction bases left unmatched: 4. CDR3 in amino acids: CASSLTRQGGNTIYF. As DNA, the CDR3 is TGTGCCAGCAGCTTAACCAGACAGGGTGGAAACACCATATATTTT.